This T cell receptor (beta chain) came from a study of blood T cell repertoires in COVID-19 (dated by TCRdb to 2020 to 2021). For the wider study: Samples covering the acute and convalescent phases of COVID-19 were provided by collaborators in the United States, Italy and Spain. The prospective study material was composed of cDNA or gDNA derived from T cells, B-cell-depleted T cells, or PBMCs. Subjects who had been exposed to COVID-19, were actively infected with it, or had recovered from it provided the deeply sampled blood TCRbeta repertoires that made up the dataset. The repertoires were made available in a free public database intended to serve as a resource for research on the immune response to SARS-CoV-2. The samples were drawn from the first 160 participants of the ongoing ImmuneRACE study and from under 1,500 subjects provided by 6 global collaborators. The sample metadata nearly always contained a de-identified subject ID, COVID-19 status, age in years and sex. HLA class I and class II types, where available, came from metadata supplied by the sample provider rather than from assay-based typing.

TCRbeta CDR3 regions were amplified from genomic DNA by means of the immunoSEQ Assay, a bias-controlled multiplex PCR. The study's processing was this. The number of nucleated cells in each sample was estimated from the amplification of reference gene primers within the assay. To quantify the absolute abundance of each unique TCRbeta CDR3 rearrangement, sequence reads were collapsed and filtered. For each sample, productive Simpson clonality was calculated by taking the square root of Simpson's diversity index across productive rearrangements. This immuneACCESS table, as held by TCRdb, lists in-frame sequences with V and J called but not all clones. Of the missing ones, under half trace to an unresolved V gene in checked studies; the others have no known cause. V, J and clone size reflect that table, while D and trimming were determined from the DNA. The sample has about 300,000 clones on record, around 84% of them singletons. In total, the top ten clones hold around 4% of the sample.

Overall study results and their limits: The amount of clinical and demographic metadata varied by source and participant and was provided uncurated.

Reading from cysteine to phenylalanine, the CDR3 counts 12 amino acids. Of all the DNA, just the CDR3 is kept, 36 bases in frame from base 1. Taken from the germline V gene, the CDR1 and CDR2 loops are SGHNT and YENEEA. V was cut back by 6 bases and J by 9 bases, leaving a gap of 9 bases between them. Of note for this clone: Its antigen specificity is not known. No much larger clonotype is one base removed from it; base qualities were not supplied.

In the prospective study, participants were roughly 18 to 95 years old, resided in fewer than 25 geographic areas of the United States, and were enrolled through a virtual design. In the prospective study, participants were assigned to cohorts based on the clinical history participants reported in a screening survey and a study questionnaire. For ImmuneRACE Cohort 3, a participant was defined as recovered based on two consecutive negative NP/OP PCR tests, clearance by a healthcare professional, or resolution of symptoms. Each participant in the prospective study had whole blood, serum and a nasopharyngeal or oropharyngeal swab collected by mobile phlebotomists. Additional blood draws and questionnaires over an approximately two-month period could optionally be provided by prospective study participants. Prospective study blood samples were shipped either frozen or at room temperature before DNA extraction.

The chain is assembled from TRBV11-3 and TRBJ1-6; the D region possibly corresponds to TRBD1 (5 bases align). The sample consisted of PBMCs or T cells enriched from blood (not recorded which). This sequence was found in a man aged 30 to 39 who had recovered from COVID-19. The sequence in DNA is TGTGCCAGCAGTGTGGGGGGTTCACCCCTCCACTTT. Translated, this gives CASSVGGSPLHF.